These 16 T cell receptor beta chains were all obtained from the same sample, sequenced in a study of T cell responses to AZD1222 COVID-19 vaccine. Clones were read by immunoSEQ multiplex PCR, and TCRdb kept only the in-frame ones, dropping some. The sample contains 150,000 to 200,000 clones, 94% of which appear only once. Material: peripheral blood, obtained 28 days after the second AZD1222 dose. The receptors stem from an adult who received the AZD1222 COVID-19 vaccine.

The genes are TRBV5-1 and TRBJ2-1, with a possible D match to TRBD2 (6 bases). Deletions cut 0 bases from V and 7 bases from J, with 17 bases between. Germline CDR1 is SGHRS and CDR2 is YFSETQ. The CDR3 runs 16 residues. The CDR3 DNA reads as TGCGCCAGCAGCTTGGATCCGACTAGGGGTACGAATGAGCAGTTCTTC. Translated: CASSLDPTRGTNEQFF.

The rearrangement uses TRBV18 and TRBJ1-5; TRBD1 is a possible D gene (6 bases). V was cut by 6 bases and J by 5 bases, with 26 bases left in between. The CDR3 contains 18 residues. CDR1 is KGHSH and CDR2 is LQKENI in the germline V gene. The CDR3 DNA sequence: TGTGCCAGCTCCCAAACTGTAGGGAGGGGCAGGGGAGATCAGCCCCAGCATTTT. Translated: CASSQTVGRGRGDQPQHF.

V gene TRBV19 combines with J gene TRBJ2-7; tentatively, D is TRBD1 (5 bases). The CDR3 contains 13 residues. Trimming stripped 3 bases from V and 3 bases from J, with 9 bases between. Germline CDR1 is LNHDA and CDR2 is SQIVND (reference sequence). CDR3 DNA sequence: TGTGCCAGTAGTATTAGCCAGGGCTACGAGCAGTACTTC. Protein product: CASSISQGYEQYF.

The chain employs TRBV7-6 and TRBJ1-6, with a weak D call TRBD1 (5 bases). The CDR3 extends over 15 amino acids. V shed 5 bases and J shed 9 bases, with 17 bases lying between them. Per germline, CDR1 SGHVS and CDR2 FNYEAQ. The CDR3 reads CASSPGLNRGSPLHF. The CDR3 DNA follows: TGTGCCAGCAGCCCGGGCCTTAATAGGGGTTCACCCCTCCACTTT.

The chain carries TRBV30 and TRBJ1-4; D is unresolved. CDR1 is GTSNPN, CDR2 SVGIG, per germline (reference sequence). CDR3 length equals 15 residues. Trimming shortened V by 6 bases and J by 3 bases, and 17 bases separated the two germline ends. This CDR3 reads CACPERRAANEKLFF. CDR3 nucleotide sequence: TGTGCCTGCCCCGAACGGAGGGCGGCTAATGAAAAACTGTTTTTT.

For this clone: The sample carries other DNA sequences with the same CDR3. The V gene is TRBV2, the J gene TRBJ2-5; no clear D. The CDR3 covers 11 residues. From germline, CDR1 is SNHLY and CDR2 FYNNEI. Trimming removed 5 bases from V and 2 bases from J, with 3 bases in between. The CDR3 region is CASSRQETQYF. The CDR3 bases are TGTGCCAGCAGTCGGCAAGAGACCCAGTACTTC.

The J gene is TRBJ1-5, the V gene TRBV7-3; D unresolved. The germline V gene has CDR1 SGHTA and CDR2 FQGTGA. V shed 2 bases and J shed 4 bases, with 6 bases lying between them. This CDR3 has 13 residues. CDR3 DNA sequence: TGTGCCAGCAGCTTAGACGGAAATCAGCCCCAGCATTTT. It is translated as CASSLDGNQPQHF.

This chain's CDR3 is CASSSGQSEKLFF. CDR3 sequence (DNA): TGTGCCAGCAGTTCGGGACAGAGCGAAAAACTGTTTTTT. The rearrangement joins TRBV12-3 or TRBV12-4 to TRBJ1-4, with 7 bases lining up with TRBD1. The ends lost 4 bases at V and 8 bases at J; junction bases unmatched: 4. The CDR3 length is 13 residues.

The chain has TRBV28 and TRBJ1-6; D perhaps matches TRBD1 (6 bases). Germline V lookup: CDR1 MDHEN, CDR2 SYDVKM. V gave up 2 bases and J gave up 7 bases, with 15 bases separating them. The CDR3 loop spans 16 amino acids. The CDR3 loop is CASSLGPGTQNSPLHF. The CDR3 nucleotides are TGTGCCAGCAGTTTAGGTCCCGGGACACAAAATTCACCCCTCCACTTT.

This clone was counted a single time. The genes are TRBV18 and TRBJ1-5, with TRBD1 matching over 8 bases. V was pared by 0 bases and J by 9 bases, with 10 bases of the junction left unmatched. Per the germline V gene, CDR1 is KGHSH and CDR2 is LQKENI. CDR3 length: 16 residues. The DNA for the CDR3 is TGTGCCAGCTCACCACCTTCGCAGGGGGCCGGTGGGCCCCAGCATTTT. Its protein product is CASSPPSQGAGGPQHF. Based on the CDR3 plus reference TRBV18 and TRBJ1-5, the full variable domain is NAGVMQNPRHLVRRRGQEARLRCSPMKGHSHVYWYRQLPEEGLKFMVYLQKENIIDESGMPKERFSAEFPKEGPSILRIQQVVRGDSAAYFCASSPPSQGAGGPQHFGDGTRLSIL.

The gene calls are TRBV7-6 and TRBJ2-2; D is possibly TRBD2 (5 bases). Germline assignment: CDR1 SGHVS and CDR2 FNYEAQ. The V end lost 4 bases, the J end lost 6 bases, and 9 bases lay between the germline ends. The CDR3 is 13 residues long. The CDR3 coding sequence is TGTGCCAGCAGCTCCGTACTAGCCGGGGAGCTGTTTTTT. Its translation: CASSSVLAGELFF.

The chain recombines TRBV6-5 with TRBJ2-7; maybe TRBD2 (5 bases). Trimming removed 9 bases at V and 6 bases at J, with 12 bases between. Germline CDR1 MNHEY, CDR2 SVGAGI. This CDR3 contains 11 residues. The CDR3 here is CASTMEAEQYF. The CDR3 region has the DNA TGTGCCAGTACTATGGAGGCCGAGCAGTACTTC.

This chain connects TRBV30 to TRBJ1-1; D gene uncertain. Trimming took off 7 bases at V and 7 bases at J, with 16 bases between the two ends. The length of the CDR3 is 12 residues. Looked up from germline, CDR1 is GTSNPN and CDR2 is SVGIG (reference sequence). The CDR3 nucleotides read TGTGCCTCCAAGGGAACGTCTGGTGAAGCTTTCTTT. Its translation is CASKGTSGEAFF. The variable domain in full, with the rest retrieved from reference TRBV30 and TRBJ1-1, is SQTIHQWPATLVQPVGSPLSLECTVEGTSNPNLYWYRQAAGRGLQLLFYSVGIGQISSEVPQNLSASRPQDRQFILSSKKLLLSDSGFYLCASKGTSGEAFFGQGTRLTVV.

V and J are TRBV6-5 and TRBJ1-2; D remains unclear. Germline V gene sequence: CDR1 MNHEY, CDR2 SVGAGI. This CDR3 spans 13 amino acids. Trimming pared 5 bases from V and 1 base from J, leaving 8 bases between. The CDR3 nucleotides read TGTGCCAGCAGTCTGGACGGTAACTATGGCTACACCTTC. Translation: CASSLDGNYGYTF.

CDR3 DNA sequence: TGTGCCAGTAGGGGAACCGGTTATAGCAATCAGCCCCAGCATTTT. Translating it yields CASRGTGYSNQPQHF. V is TRBV19 and J is TRBJ1-5; D is ambiguous. The CDR3 runs to 15 residues. The V gene's germline CDR1 is LNHDA and CDR2 SQIVND (reference sequence). With 6 bases removed from V and 0 bases from J, the gap between germline ends came to 12 bases.

The chain combines TRBV6-2 or TRBV6-3 with TRBJ1-5; unclear D gene. CDR3 length equals 15 residues. The germline V gene has CDR1 MNHEY and CDR2 SVGEGT. Trimming cost V 0 bases and J 0 bases, with 6 bases left between them. The CDR3 bases are TGTGCCAGCAGTTACTCGGTAAATAGCAATCAGCCCCAGCATTTT. Protein sequence: CASSYSVNSNQPQHF.